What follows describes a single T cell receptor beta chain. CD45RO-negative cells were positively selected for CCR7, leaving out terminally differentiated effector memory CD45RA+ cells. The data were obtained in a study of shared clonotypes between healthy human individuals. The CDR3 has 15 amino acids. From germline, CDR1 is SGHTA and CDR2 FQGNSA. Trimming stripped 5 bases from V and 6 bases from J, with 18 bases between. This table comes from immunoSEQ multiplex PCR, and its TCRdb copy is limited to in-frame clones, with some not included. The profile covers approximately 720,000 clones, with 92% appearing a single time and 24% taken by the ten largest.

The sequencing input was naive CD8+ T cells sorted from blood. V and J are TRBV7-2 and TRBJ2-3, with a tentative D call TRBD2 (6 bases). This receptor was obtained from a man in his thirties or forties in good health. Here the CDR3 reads CASSLRTTSGDTQYF. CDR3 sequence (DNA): TGTGCCAGCAGCCTCCGGACTACCTCCGGTGATACGCAGTATTTT.